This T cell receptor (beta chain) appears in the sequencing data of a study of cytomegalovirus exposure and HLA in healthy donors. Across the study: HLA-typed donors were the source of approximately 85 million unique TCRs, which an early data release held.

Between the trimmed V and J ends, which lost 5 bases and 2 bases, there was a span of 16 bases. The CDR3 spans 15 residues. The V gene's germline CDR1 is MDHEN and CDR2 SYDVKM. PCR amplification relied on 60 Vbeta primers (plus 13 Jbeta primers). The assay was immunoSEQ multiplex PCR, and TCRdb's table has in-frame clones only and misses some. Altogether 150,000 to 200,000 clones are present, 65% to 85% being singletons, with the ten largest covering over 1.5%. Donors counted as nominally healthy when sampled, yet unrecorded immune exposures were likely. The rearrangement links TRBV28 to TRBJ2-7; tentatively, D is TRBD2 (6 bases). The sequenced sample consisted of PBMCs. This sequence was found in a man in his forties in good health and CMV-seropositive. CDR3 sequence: CASSGREPRTYEQYF. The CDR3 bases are TGTGCCAGCAGTGGCCGGGAGCCCAGAACCTACGAGCAGTACTTC.